The entry below describes one T cell receptor beta chain. The data are from a study of blood T cell repertoires in COVID-19. The V segment lost 1 base and the J segment 4 bases; nucleotides outside the gene matches: 8. The CDR3 is made up of 16 amino acids. Germline lookup yields CDR1 LNHDA and CDR2 SQIVND (reference sequence). Generated by immunoSEQ multiplex PCR, the TCRdb table keeps only in-frame clones and is missing some. The repertoire includes under 350,000 clones, under 90% of them detected once, and around 4.6% sits in the top ten. Allocation to cohorts depended on clinical history reported by the participants. Donors in Cohort 3 who had recovered were those with two negative PCRs, healthcare professional clearance, or resolution of their symptoms.

The specimen was PBMCs or T cells enriched from blood (not recorded which). V is TRBV19 and J is TRBJ2-7; 9 bases map to TRBD2. This receptor was obtained from a man aged 25-45 years who had recovered from COVID-19. CDR3: CASSIGFGLAGYEQYF. The DNA for the CDR3 is TGTGCCAGTAGTATAGGATTCGGGCTAGCGGGGTACGAGCAGTACTTC.